This TCR beta chain was captured by sequencing in a study of blood T cell repertoires in COVID-19. Study information: Acute-phase and convalescent COVID-19 samples originated in the United States, Italy and Spain.

This CDR3 contains 17 residues. Germline values: CDR1 SGDLS, CDR2 YYNGEE. V lost 0 bases to trimming and J lost 4 bases; unmatched junction nucleotides: 10. The table came from immunoSEQ multiplex PCR; TCRdb's copy has only in-frame clones and leaves some out. The profile covers roughly 140,000 clones, with more than 80% appearing a single time and roughly 15% taken by the ten largest. The chain is built from TRBV9 and TRBJ2-5, with TRBD2 matching 9 bases. The source of this sequence is a woman aged 40 to 55 with acute or convalescent COVID-19. The sequenced sample was peripheral blood. The CDR3 loop reads CASSVGSSGRFRETQYF. CDR3 in DNA: TGTGCCAGCAGCGTAGGGTCCAGCGGGAGGTTTCGAGAGACCCAGTACTTC.